Following are 13 T cell receptor beta chains from one sample sequenced in a study of T cell changes during pregnancy in multiple sclerosis. TCRdb keeps only in-frame clones here, not all; method: immunoSEQ multiplex PCR. The sample lists tens of thousands of clones, 85% to 90% occurring once. The sequences come from CD4+ T cells from peripheral blood mononuclear cells, collected in the first trimester of pregnancy. Receptors originate from a female donor with multiple sclerosis, enrolled in a pregnancy study.

This sequence joins TRBV7-3 and TRBJ1-6; D gene ambiguous. V lost 1 base to trimming and J lost 7 bases, with 8 bases between them. Germline loops: CDR1 SGHTA, CDR2 FQGTGA. CDR3 length: 14 residues. CDR3 sequence (DNA): TGTGCCAGCAGCTTAAACTACGGGAATTCACCCCTCCACTTT. Protein sequence: CASSLNYGNSPLHF.

CDR3 sequence: CAPSTGGVSYEQYF. The CDR3 nucleotides are TGTGCCCCCAGCACTGGGGGGGTGTCCTACGAGCAGTACTTC. The rearrangement joins TRBV2 to TRBJ2-7; 7 positions match TRBD2. Trimming cost V 11 bases and J 1 base; bases outside gene matches: 11. The CDR3 runs to 14 residues. Germline CDR1 is SNHLY and CDR2 is FYNNEI.

V usage is TRBV5-1 and J usage is TRBJ1-2, with 7 bases aligning to TRBD1. Germline CDR1 SGHRS, CDR2 YFSETQ. The ends lost 3 bases at V and 4 bases at J; junction bases unmatched: 6. CDR3 length: 14 amino acids. The CDR3 loop is CASSSWGQSYGYTF. DNA for the CDR3: TGCGCCAGCAGCTCATGGGGACAGTCCTATGGCTACACCTTC.

The chain has TRBV9 and TRBJ2-3; perhaps TRBD1 as D (5 bases). The CDR3 has 16 amino acids. Germline CDR1 is SGDLS and CDR2 is YYNGEE. Trimming pared 0 bases from V and 1 base from J, leaving 12 bases between. The CDR3 loop reads CASSVGNRPGTDTQYF. For the CDR3, the DNA is TGTGCCAGCAGCGTAGGAAACAGGCCAGGCACAGATACGCAGTATTTT.

Only one count was recorded for this clone. The chain joins TRBV30 to TRBJ1-6; TRBD1 might be the D (6 bases). Trimming left V 8 bases short and J 5 bases short, with 22 bases between. Germline values: CDR1 GTSNPN, CDR2 SVGIG (reference sequence). The CDR3 loop spans 16 amino acids. The CDR3 is CAHTRGALSNNSPLHF. In nucleotides, the CDR3 is TGTGCCCATACACGGGGGGCGCTGTCTAATAATTCACCCCTCCACTTT.

This chain links TRBV5-4 with TRBJ1-6; possibly TRBD1 for D (6 bases). CDR3 length equals 16 residues. Trimming stripped 4 bases from V and 4 bases from J, with 15 bases between. CDR1 is SGHNT and CDR2 is YYREEE in the germline V gene (reference sequence). CDR3 in DNA: TGTGCCAGCAGCCCCGGAATGGACAGTTATAATTCACCCCTCCACTTT. It is translated as CASSPGMDSYNSPLHF.

The V gene is TRBV6-6, the J gene TRBJ2-7, with TRBD2 matching over 8 bases. Germline assignment: CDR1 MNHNY and CDR2 SVGAGI (reference sequence). V lost 6 bases, J lost 2 bases, and 3 bases stayed unmatched. The CDR3 spans 13 residues. DNA of the CDR3: TGTGCCAGCAGCAGCGGGGGCCCCTACGAGCAGTACTTC. Its translation: CASSSGGPYEQYF.

The V call is TRBV15, the J call TRBJ1-2; D gene ambiguous. V gave up 4 bases and J gave up 6 bases, with 9 bases separating them. Germline CDR1 and CDR2: LNHNV and YYDKDF (reference sequence). The length of the CDR3 is 12 residues. The DNA of the CDR3 is TGTGCCACCAGCAAAAGACGGGATGGCTACACCTTC. Amino acid sequence: CATSKRRDGYTF.

This clone was picked up one time. This chain connects TRBV5-1 to TRBJ1-5; a possible D gene is TRBD1 (5 bases). V lost 0 bases, J lost 6 bases, and 10 bases lay in between. This CDR3 region has 14 residues. CDR1 is SGHRS, CDR2 YFSETQ, per germline. CDR3 sequence reads: CASSLGQGSQPQHF. DNA for the CDR3: TGCGCCAGCAGCTTGGGGCAGGGAAGTCAGCCCCAGCATTTT.

V is TRBV5-1 and J is TRBJ2-3, with TRBD2 matching 9 bases. V was pared by 0 bases and J by 4 bases, with 6 bases of the junction left unmatched. This CDR3 region has 16 residues. CDR1 is SGHRS, CDR2 YFSETQ, per germline. The CDR3 reads CASSLALAGSADTQYF. Written as DNA, the CDR3 is TGCGCCAGCAGCTTGGCCCTAGCGGGATCCGCAGATACGCAGTATTTT.

This chain uses TRBV9 with TRBJ1-3; D remains ambiguous. V dropped 4 bases and J dropped 2 bases, with 13 bases sitting between them. This CDR3 has 15 residues. Germline V gives CDR1 SGDLS, CDR2 YYNGEE. The CDR3 nucleotides read TGTGCCAGCAGCCCCTCAGATGAACCTGGAAACACCATATATTTT. It codes for CASSPSDEPGNTIYF.

DNA of the CDR3: TGTGCCAGCAGCTTAGAAACAATAAACAATGAGCAGTTCTTC. Amino acid sequence: CASSLETINNEQFF. The rearrangement joins TRBV7-9 to TRBJ2-1; D is unclear. Per the germline V gene, CDR1 is SEHNR and CDR2 is FQNEAQ (reference sequence). The CDR3 contains 14 residues. The V gene lost 1 base and the J gene lost 5 bases, with 9 bases spanning the gap.

This clone was counted a single time. The rearrangement joins TRBV6-1 to TRBJ1-4, with a weak D call TRBD1 (5 bases). CDR3 length: 15 residues. Germline V CDR1 and CDR2: MNHNS, SASEGT. V shed 2 bases and J shed 8 bases, with 15 bases lying between them. The CDR3 is CASSEQRSGREKLFF. CDR3 in DNA: TGTGCCAGCAGTGAACAGAGGTCAGGGCGGGAAAAACTGTTTTTT.